The source of this T cell receptor beta chain is a study of CD8 T cells in Susac syndrome. With random hexamers, reverse transcription was performed on roughly 0.5 to 1 ug of RNA. TCRdb redid the calling of the immunoSEQ multiplex PCR reads with MiXCR, one entry per CDR3 protein. Of over 350,000 distinct CDR3 sequences listed, 75% to 90% are singletons. The CDR3 extends over 13 amino acids. Germline CDR1 reads GTSNPN; CDR2 reads SVGIG (reference sequence). Trimming cost V 2 bases and J 10 bases, with 12 bases left between them. Sequencing targeted TCR beta in blood CD8+ and CD4+ T cells. Treatment-naive patients with stable or active relapsing-remitting disease were the multiple sclerosis controls. TEMRA cells were enriched by FACS, while CD8+ and CD4+ T cells were obtained through a negative isolation that was performed magnetically.

This receptor was taken from a human donor with multiple sclerosis. Sequences were obtained from CD8+ T cells from PBMCs. V gene TRBV30 combines with J gene TRBJ1-6, with D perhaps TRBD1 (5 bases). The CDR3 loop reads CAWSTSGISPLHF. CDR3 DNA: TGTGCCTGGAGTACCTCAGGGATCTCACCCCTCCACTTT.